This T cell receptor beta chain was sequenced during a study of control samples from healthy donors and cancer patients. Germline lookup yields CDR1 SGHDT and CDR2 YYEEEE. CDR3 size: 15 residues. Trimming removed 6 bases from V and 3 bases from J, with 13 bases in between. The assay was immunoSEQ multiplex PCR, and TCRdb's table has in-frame clones only and misses some. This repertoire shows 140,000 to 150,000 clones, 80% to 95% found once; its top ten account for 3% to 3.5%. The receptor's source is a man aged 30 to 39 in good health. Sequenced: blood. V gene TRBV5-6 combines with J gene TRBJ1-6; perhaps TRBD1 as D (5 bases). The chain's CDR3 is CASNPGHLYNSPLHF. The CDR3 DNA is TGTGCCAGCAACCCCGGACACCTCTATAATTCACCCCTCCACTTT.